This T cell receptor (beta chain) stems from a study of blood T cells in healthy people across ages. The CDR3 length is 13 residues. In germline, CDR1 is SGHTA, CDR2 FQGNSA. Primed by a sample-barcoded 5' primer and a J-beta primer mix, a second PCR proceeded for about 7 to 11 cycles. Per sample, CDR3-containing paired-end reads numbered at least 2.5 million. MiXCR, run by TCRdb on the 5' RACE reads, gives a single entry per CDR3 protein. This repertoire shows fewer than 1 million distinct CDR3 sequences, roughly 44% found once; its top ten account for roughly 18%. RNA extraction gave at least 5.5 micrograms of total RNA per sample.

The clonotype was recovered from a man aged 55 to 70 in good health. The rearrangement uses TRBV7-2 and TRBJ2-4, with a weak D call TRBD1 (5 bases). The last part of the DNA fits TRBJ2-7 better; the J call may be wrong. The sequenced material came from blood. The CDR3 DNA reads TGTGCCAGCAGCTTACAAGACAGACACGAGCAGTACTTC. The encoded protein is CASSLQDRHEQYF.